This paragraph covers one T cell receptor (beta chain) sequence. The sample is drawn from a study of OX40 agonist ivuxolimab in advanced cancers. Data came from immunoSEQ multiplex PCR; TCRdb stores just in-frame clones and leaves some out. The sample has tens of thousands of clones, roughly 84% seen once. Germline assignment: CDR1 SGHTA and CDR2 FQGNSA. The CDR3 is 12 amino acids. Trimming left V 6 bases short and J 3 bases short, with 9 bases between. Source: CD4+ or CD8+ T cells sorted from blood, taken in a trial of the OX40 agonist ivuxolimab. This sequence joins TRBV7-2 and TRBJ2-7; possible D gene TRBD2, 6 bases. The TCR was taken from an adult with an advanced solid tumor such as melanoma, head and neck, liver or kidney cancer. CDR3 DNA: TGTGCCAGCAGTGGGACTTTCTACGAGCAGTACTTC. This encodes CASSGTFYEQYF.